These T cell receptor beta chains were read from a single sample in a study of blood T cell repertoires in COVID-19. Assay: immunoSEQ multiplex PCR; the TCRdb copy retains only in-frame clones and omits some. The table lists around 170,000 clones, about 88% of them singletons. The sample comprised PBMCs or T cells enriched from blood (not recorded which). The source of these receptors is a woman aged 50 to 60 who had recovered from COVID-19. The CDR3 runs from the conserved cysteine through the conserved F or W. The D gene is left open where the match is weak.

TRBV28	TRBJ2-1	TRBD2	TGTGCCAGCAGTTTCAAAGCGGGAGGGTTTTATGAGCAGTTCTTC	CASSFKAGGFYEQFF
TRBV4-1	TRBJ1-2	TRBD1	TGCGCCAGCAGCCAAGATAGCGGGACAGGGGGCACTAGCCAGTTACTCCATGGCTACACCTTC	CASSQDSGTGGTSQLLHGYTF
TRBV7-9	TRBJ2-3	TRBD2	TGTGCCAGCAGCAGATCGGGACTAGCGTATAGCACAGATACGCAGTATTTT	CASSRSGLAYSTDTQYF
TRBV29-1	TRBJ1-1	NA	TGCAGCGTTGGGACCGGGGAGACTGAAGCTTTCTTT	CSVGTGETEAFF
TRBV6-5	TRBJ2-6	NA	TGTGCCAGCAGTTACTCTCAGGGAAGTGGGGCCAACGTCCTGACTTTC	CASSYSQGSGANVLTF
TRBV4-3	TRBJ1-3	NA	TGCGCCAGCAGCCAAGAGGACACGTCTGGAAACACCATATATTTT	CASSQEDTSGNTIYF
TRBV5-8	TRBJ1-2	NA	TGTGCCAGCAGCTTCCAACGAGCCACCTATGGCTACACCTTC	CASSFQRATYGYTF
TRBV3-1/TRBV3-2	TRBJ2-7	TRBD2	TGTGCCAGCAGCCCCCCCGGGGGAGGGCGCGAGCAGTACTTC	CASSPPGGGREQYF
TRBV11-3	TRBJ2-1	TRBD2	TGTGCCAGCAGCCAAGGTGGGGCGGGAGTAGCCAATGAGCAGTTCTTC	CASSQGGAGVANEQFF
TRBV5-1	TRBJ2-7	TRBD1	TGCGCCAGCAGCTTGGCTCCAGGACAGGGCTACGAGCAGTACTTC	CASSLAPGQGYEQYF
TRBV28	TRBJ2-7	NA	TGTGCCAGCATCCCGTACGGGGGAGGAATCTACGAGCAGTACTTC	CASIPYGGGIYEQYF
TRBV7-6	TRBJ1-1	NA	TGTGCCAGCAGCTCAACGGTGGGGGGGAGGAACACTGAAGCTTTCTTT	CASSSTVGGRNTEAFF
TRBV7-9	TRBJ2-1	NA	TGTGCCAGCAGCTCCCAGGACTGGGTGGTACCCAATTCCCCCAATGAGCAGTTCTTC	CASSSQDWVVPNSPNEQFF
TRBV19	TRBJ1-1	TRBD1	TGTGCCAGTGGGACAGGGGTTAACACTGAAGCTTTCTTT	CASGTGVNTEAFF
TRBV4-2	TRBJ2-1	TRBD2	TGTGCCAGCAGCCGGCGACTAGCGGGAGGGAACAATGAGCAGTTCTTC	CASSRRLAGGNNEQFF
TRBV19	TRBJ1-2	TRBD1	TGTGCCAGTAAACAGGGGGCAGTAGGGAACTATGGCTACACCTTC	CASKQGAVGNYGYTF
TRBV10-3	TRBJ2-2	TRBD1	TGTGCCATCAGTGAGATACAGGGGTCCGGGGAGCTGTTTTTT	CAISEIQGSGELFF
TRBV30	TRBJ2-1	TRBD2	TGTGCCTGGAGTAAAGCGGGACTTTCCTACAATGAGCAGTTCTTC	CAWSKAGLSYNEQFF